The next 30 T cell receptor beta chains were all read from a single sample in a study of tumor-infiltrating lymphocytes in primary liver carcinoma (dated by TCRdb to 2017 to 2019). Sequencing took place on an Illumina HiSeq 2500. A constant-region primer and ProtoScript II reverse transcriptase were used to reverse-transcribe TCRbeta-specific cDNA from roughly 500 ng total RNA. TCRbeta libraries were built with three nested multiplex PCR rounds, a slightly modified ARM-PCR procedure. Each of the first two PCR rounds ran for around 10 cycles using multiplex TRBV1-TRBV30 forward primers together with a Cbeta reverse primer. TCRdb reanalyzed the raw reads on its own, using fastp at Q25 for trimming and MiXCR for clone calling, and kept in-frame beta chains. Each CDR3 protein gets just one entry, which takes the most common genes and DNA from the rows behind it. This sample gives approximately 310,000 distinct CDR3 sequences in total; about 60% of them show up just once. Roughly 9% of the sample rests with the top ten.

Blood RNA was extracted from unsorted whole blood using TRIzol reagent, and germline DNA was obtained with the DNeasy Blood & Tissue kit. Specimen: peripheral blood. These receptors were collected from a man aged 35-49 years with primary liver carcinoma and hepatitis B virus infection.

Notes on this clonotype: Mismatch with germline at one junction end may stem from a read error. The rearrangement uses TRBV11-3 and TRBJ2-3, with TRBD2 matching 9 bases. The germline V gene has CDR1 SGHNT and CDR2 YENEEA. CDR3 length: 15 amino acids. The CDR3 DNA follows: TGTGCCAGCAGCTTGGCTAGCGGGGACACGGATACACAGTATTTT. It is translated as CASSLASGDTDTQYF. Full variable domain (rest looked up from reference TRBV11-3 and TRBJ2-3): EAGVVQSPRYKIIEKKQPVAFWCNPISGHNTLYWYLQNLGQGPELLIRYENEEAVDDSQLPKDRFSAERLKGVDSTLKIQPAELGDSAVYLCASSLASGDTDTQYFGPGTRLTVL.

The J gene is TRBJ2-2, the V gene TRBV28, with 7 bases aligning to TRBD1. This CDR3 has 14 residues. The V and J ends lost 5 bases and 7 bases, in that order; junction bases with no gene match: 7. CDR1 and CDR2 from the germline V gene are MDHEN and SYDVKM. The CDR3: CASSADRMDGELFF. In DNA, the CDR3 is TGTGCCAGCAGTGCGGACAGGATGGACGGGGAGCTGTTTTTT.

Only one count was recorded for this clonotype. This may come from a read error, since a much larger clone is one base off. The chain couples TRBV6-2 or TRBV6-3 to TRBJ2-4; 9 bases line up with TRBD1. Trimming removed 5 bases from V and 8 bases from J; junction bases left unmatched: 10. CDR1 is MNHEY, CDR2 SVGEGT, per germline. The CDR3 extends over 15 amino acids. CDR3 in DNA: TGTGCCAGCAGTCCGACCGGGACAGGGATAGACATTCAGTACTTC. Protein product: CASSPTGTGIDIQYF.

This clonotype was seen a single time. This may stem from a read error, because a much larger clone lies one nucleotide away. Likely a read error: the CDR3 ends without its conserved phenylalanine or tryptophan. This chain joins TRBV6-5 and TRBJ1-1; D may be TRBD1 (6 bases). V was trimmed by 4 bases and J by 2 bases, leaving 14 bases between them. Germline V gene sequence: CDR1 MNHEY, CDR2 SVGAGI. This CDR3 contains 15 residues. The CDR3 DNA reads TGTGCCAGCAGTTGGGGGCTCACACCTAACACTGAAGCTTTCTGT. Translating it yields CASSWGLTPNTEAFC.

There are a few counts of this clonotype. This chain links TRBV6-6 with TRBJ2-1; 10 nucleotides agree with TRBD2. Germline values: CDR1 MNHNY, CDR2 SVGAGI (reference sequence). The CDR3 has 15 residues. Losses at the gene ends were 6 bases for V and 5 bases for J; bases not matched to a gene: 7. CDR3 coding DNA: TGTGCCAGCAGGAAAGGACTAGCGGAGAACAATGAGCAGTTCTTC. This translates into CASRKGLAENNEQFF.

Points on this clonotype: A much larger clone differs by one base, so this may be a read error. CDR3 loop: CASSYSTRGQNGQYF. In DNA form, the CDR3 reads TGTGCCAGCAGTTACTCGACCAGGGGGCAAAACGGGCAGTACTTC. This chain links TRBV6-2 or TRBV6-3 with TRBJ2-7; TRBD1 matches at 8 bases. Germline V gives CDR1 MNHEY, CDR2 SVGEGT. This CDR3 has 15 residues. V gave up 0 bases and J gave up 9 bases; unmatched junction bases: 10.

CDR3 DNA: TGTGCCAGCAGTCCCCTCGAGGGACTGGGTAACTTGGAGACCCAGTACTTC. This sequence encodes CASSPLEGLGNLETQYF. The rearrangement links TRBV6-1 to TRBJ2-5; D is possibly TRBD2 (6 bases). Germline CDR1 and CDR2: MNHNS and SASEGT. The V end was cut by 5 bases, the J end by 5 bases, with 24 bases between. There are 17 residues in the CDR3.

The V gene is TRBV30, the J gene TRBJ2-7; D call uncertain. The V end lost 3 bases, the J end lost 0 bases, and 9 bases lay between the germline ends. Germline CDR1 is GTSNPN and CDR2 is SVGIG (reference sequence). The CDR3 is made up of 13 amino acids. The CDR3 DNA follows: TGTGCCTGGAGCGACTTTGACTCCTACGAGCAGTACTTC. It codes for CAWSDFDSYEQYF.

Details on this clonotype: A read error may be the cause here, since a much bigger clone is one base away. As the CDR3 is not closed by the conserved phenylalanine or tryptophan, this likely results from a read error. This chain links TRBV12-3 or TRBV12-4 with TRBJ2-6, with a weak D call TRBD2 (5 bases). Trimming took off 10 bases at V and 8 bases at J, with 6 bases between the two ends. The CDR3 has 10 amino acids. In nucleotides, the CDR3 is TGTGCCACCGGGACCAACGTCCTGACTCTC. Its protein is CATGTNVLTL.

A remark on this clonotype: A clone one base away is much larger, so this may be a read error. The rearrangement uses TRBV12-3 or TRBV12-4 and TRBJ2-1, with 8 bases lining up with TRBD2. The CDR3 covers 12 residues. Trimming removed 1 base from V and 12 bases from J; junction bases left unmatched: 2. The CDR3 region has the DNA TGTGCCAGCAGTTTAGAGCGGGAGAGGCAGTTCTTC. It yields the protein CASSLERERQFF.

On this clonotype itself: A much larger clonotype is one base distant, so this may be a read error. The CDR3 end shows no conserved phenylalanine or tryptophan, and so a read error is likely. CDR3 amino acids: CASGGDRDNSPLHY. CDR3 sequence (DNA): TGTGCCTCGGGCGGGGACAGGGATAATTCACCCCTCCACTAT. V gene TRBV19 combines with J gene TRBJ1-6, with 9 nucleotides matching TRBD1. Germline CDR1 is LNHDA and CDR2 is SQIVND (reference sequence). The CDR3 has 14 residues. V shed 11 bases and J 5 bases; nucleotides not matched to a gene: 7.

The chain uses TRBV6-1 and TRBJ2-1, with D possibly called TRBD1 or TRBD2 (5 bases each). CDR3 length: 11 residues. Germline assignment: CDR1 MNHNS and CDR2 SASEGT. The V and J ends lost 8 bases and 8 bases respectively, with 10 bases between them. CDR3 in amino acids: CASGTTDEQFF. The CDR3, as DNA: TGTGCCAGCGGGACCACTGATGAGCAGTTCTTC.

V is TRBV11-2 and J is TRBJ2-6, with D perhaps TRBD2 (5 bases). Trimming left V 3 bases short and J 0 bases short, with 12 bases between. The CDR3 contains 17 residues. CDR1 and CDR2 (germline): SGHAT, FQNNGV. The CDR3 DNA is TGTGCCAGCAGCTTCCAGACGGGAAGCTCTGGGGCCAACGTCCTGACTTTC. Its protein is CASSFQTGSSGANVLTF.

Concerning this clonotype itself: At one end the junction does not follow the germline gene, possibly because of a read error. This chain uses TRBV29-1 with TRBJ2-5; 9 nucleotides line up with TRBD1. The CDR3 extends over 12 amino acids. Germline V gives CDR1 SQVTM, CDR2 ANQGSEA. The CDR3 DNA reads TGCAGCGGGGACAGGGTAGGAGAGACCCTGTACTTC. Translating gives CSGDRVGETLYF.

Regarding this clonotype: The junction shows a germline mismatch at one end, possibly a read error. This chain joins TRBV6-5 and TRBJ2-5; D is possibly TRBD1 (6 bases). CDR1 is MNHEY, CDR2 SVGAGI, per germline. The CDR3 length is 14 residues. CDR3: CASMTGTSHETQYF. The CDR3 coding sequence is TGTGCCAGCATGACAGGAACTTCTCATGAGACTCAGTACTTC.

This clonotype was seen just once. One junction end disagrees with the germline gene, perhaps due to a read error. The V call is TRBV11-1, the J call TRBJ2-4; 11 nucleotides align to TRBD2. There are 17 residues in the CDR3. The V gene's germline CDR1 is SGHAT and CDR2 FQDESV (reference sequence). CDR3 in amino acids: CASSFPVTSGTRNILYF. The CDR3 DNA reads TGTGCCAGCAGCTTTCCCGTGACTAGCGGGACCAGAAACATTCTGTACTTC.

This clonotype was seen many times. This chain joins TRBV4-3 and TRBJ1-2; 12 bases fit TRBD1. From germline, CDR1 is LGHNA and CDR2 YSLEER. J was trimmed by 7 bases and V by 0 bases; bases with no gene match: 3. The CDR3 has 15 residues. The CDR3 loop reads CASSQDPGQGAGYTF. DNA of the CDR3: TGCGCCAGCAGCCAAGATCCGGGACAGGGGGCTGGCTACACCTTC.

In regard to this clonotype: This may come from a read error, since a much larger clone is one base off. This chain joins TRBV4-2 and TRBJ2-3; the match to TRBD2 covers 8 bases. This CDR3 is built from 16 residues. Germline V lookup: CDR1 LGHNA, CDR2 YNFKEQ. V lost 6 bases, J lost 2 bases, and 10 bases stayed unmatched. This chain's CDR3 is CASSLKAGVVTDTQYF. CDR3 nucleotide sequence: TGTGCCAGCAGTCTAAAAGCGGGAGTCGTCACAGATACGCAGTATTTT.

The chain carries TRBV29-1 and TRBJ2-2, with no clear D. V lost 7 bases to trimming and J lost 10 bases, with 13 bases between them. Germline loops: CDR1 SQVTM, CDR2 ANQGSEA. The CDR3 totals 11 residues. The DNA of the CDR3 is TGCAGCGGAAAGAACACTGAGGAGCTGTTTTTT. Its translation is CSGKNTEELFF.

A note on this clonotype: A much more abundant neighbour one base away suggests this may be a read error. The chain links TRBV6-2 or TRBV6-3 to TRBJ2-2, with D perhaps matching TRBD2 (6 bases). Trimming left V 7 bases short and J 5 bases short, with 23 bases between. Germline V gene data show CDR1 as MNHEY and CDR2 as SVGEGT. The CDR3 covers 17 residues. This CDR3 reads CASTLRTPGLITGELFF. CDR3 coding DNA: TGTGCCAGCACTCTTAGGACCCCGGGACTTATTACCGGGGAGCTGTTTTTT.

This clonotype has only one observation. A clone one base away is much larger, so this may be a read error. The chain joins TRBV4-2 to TRBJ1-3; 7 bases map to TRBD1. The CDR3 totals 17 residues. Germline CDR1 is LGHNA and CDR2 is YNFKEQ. Here the CDR3 reads CAGSQATGTSSGNTIYF. The CDR3 DNA is TGTGCCGGCAGCCAAGCGACAGGGACCAGCTCTGGAAACACCATATATTTT.

Of note for this clonotype: A much larger clone differs by one base, so this may be a read error. The chain is built from TRBV11-2 and TRBJ1-2; D call uncertain. Germline V gene lookup returns CDR1 SGHAT and CDR2 FQNNGV. The CDR3 sequence is 13 residues long. Trimming took 7 bases from V and 0 from J, leaving 9 bases between them. For the CDR3, the DNA is TGTGCCAGCAACGAGAGAACTAACTATGGCTACACCTTC. This translates into CASNERTNYGYTF.

With respect to this clonotype: A read error is possible here, since a much larger clone lies one base away. The chain recombines TRBV29-1 with TRBJ1-2; TRBD1 is a possible D gene (5 bases). The germline V gene encodes CDR1 SQVTM and CDR2 ANQGSEA. The CDR3 runs 12 residues. Trimming stripped 6 bases from V and 2 bases from J, with 10 bases between. The CDR3 loop reads CSVTGANYGYTF. The CDR3 DNA reads as TGCAGCGTCACCGGGGCGAACTATGGCTACACCTTC.

V is TRBV10-2 and J is TRBJ2-7; 9 bases line up with TRBD1. V gave up 7 bases and J gave up 1 base; unmatched junction bases: 14. The germline V gene encodes CDR1 WSHSY and CDR2 SAAADI. The CDR3 is made up of 17 amino acids. The CDR3 DNA reads as TGCGCCAGCACGGGAAGGGGGACAGGGAAACTTTCCTACGAGCAGTACTTC. This translates into CASTGRGTGKLSYEQYF.

Regarding this clonotype: With a much larger clone just one base away, this may be a read error. V gene TRBV4-1 combines with J gene TRBJ2-1; 16 bases map to TRBD2. V lost 2 bases, J lost 8 bases, and 9 bases stayed unmatched. This CDR3 comprises 18 residues. Germline V gene data show CDR1 as MGHRA and CDR2 as YSYEKL. This chain's CDR3 is CASSQILVGTSGRDEQFF. The CDR3 DNA reads as TGCGCCAGCAGCCAAATTCTTGTGGGGACTAGCGGGAGGGATGAGCAGTTCTTC.

This clonotype was counted ten times or more. The rearrangement links TRBV6-7 to TRBJ2-5; 9 positions agree with TRBD1. TRBV6-7 is given ORF status, its function remaining uncertain. Losses at the gene ends were 5 bases for V and 3 bases for J; bases not matched to a gene: 7. CDR3 length equals 15 residues. CDR3 sequence: CASSRDREGEETQYF. DNA for the CDR3: TGTGCCAGCAGTAGGGACAGGGAAGGGGAAGAGACCCAGTACTTC.

This clonotype was recorded many times. This chain connects TRBV5-4 to TRBJ2-7; 7 bases are shared with TRBD2. CDR3 length: 14 amino acids. Germline-derived CDR1 and CDR2 are SGHNT and YYREEE (reference sequence). V was pared by 4 bases and J by 3 bases, with 7 bases of the junction left unmatched. The CDR3, as DNA: TGTGCCAGCAGCGCGGACGGCGGGAGCTACGAGCAGTACTTC. Residues: CASSADGGSYEQYF.

A note on this clonotype: Germline is not matched at one junction end, which may reflect a read error. CDR3: CACSLMGAMQFF. In nucleotides, the CDR3 is TGTGCCTGCAGCTTAATGGGGGCAATGCAGTTCTTC. The chain joins TRBV11-2 to TRBJ2-1; D may be TRBD1 (6 bases). This CDR3 has 12 amino acids. Germline CDR1 reads SGHAT; CDR2 reads FQNNGV.

This chain links TRBV7-8 with TRBJ1-3; D is undetermined. Germline CDR1 is SGHVS and CDR2 is FQNEAQ. The CDR3 runs to 17 residues. V gave up 7 bases and J gave up 0 bases, with 19 bases separating them. For the CDR3, the DNA is TGTGCCAGCAACTCGAGGCGGGCCGTTTTCTCTGGAAACACCATATATTTT. Its translation: CASNSRRAVFSGNTIYF.

The chain is built from TRBV6-1 and TRBJ2-2; a possible D gene is TRBD2 (5 bases). The length of the CDR3 is 15 residues. V lost 6 bases and J 7 bases, leaving 18 bases between the germline ends. Germline lookup yields CDR1 MNHNS and CDR2 SASEGT. The CDR3: CASRVYSREIGELFF. The CDR3 DNA follows: TGTGCCAGCAGGGTCTACAGTCGGGAAATCGGGGAGCTGTTTTTT.